Each of the 20 T cell receptor beta chains below was sequenced from the same sample in a study of cytomegalovirus exposure and HLA in healthy donors. The PCR employed 60 Vbeta primers together with 13 Jbeta primers. The table came from immunoSEQ multiplex PCR; TCRdb's copy has only in-frame clones and leaves some out. Of some 51,000 clones listed, 55% to 75% are singletons. The specimen sequenced was PBMCs. The receptors stem from a man aged 40-55 years in good health and CMV-seropositive.

The V call is TRBV6-1, the J call TRBJ2-7; 8 bases are shared with TRBD1. This CDR3 region has 13 residues. Germline V gene data show CDR1 as MNHNS and CDR2 as SASEGT. Trimming cost V 3 bases and J 6 bases; bases outside gene matches: 4. The CDR3 sequence is CASSEDRASEQYF. CDR3 DNA: TGTGCCAGCAGTGAGGACAGGGCCTCCGAGCAGTACTTC.

This chain uses TRBV7-2 with TRBJ2-1; 9 nucleotides agree with TRBD1. The CDR3 sequence is 15 residues long. The junction had 4 bases not matched to a gene; V was cut back by 1 base and J by 6 bases. Germline V lookup: CDR1 SGHTA, CDR2 FQGNSA. Written as DNA, the CDR3 is TGTGCCAGCAGCTTAGGCCCGGACAGGGGCAATGAGCAGTTCTTC. Protein sequence: CASSLGPDRGNEQFF.

The rearrangement joins TRBV27 to TRBJ2-7; 7 nucleotides align to TRBD2. The CDR3 contains 16 residues. V shed 5 bases and J 4 bases; nucleotides not matched to a gene: 14. Per germline, CDR1 MNHEY and CDR2 SMNVEV (reference sequence). The CDR3 DNA is TGTGCCAGCAGTCCAAGGCTGGGGGGGGAGGTGTACGAGCAGTACTTC. It encodes CASSPRLGGEVYEQYF.

V usage is TRBV27 and J usage is TRBJ1-4; D uncertain. Germline values: CDR1 MNHEY, CDR2 SMNVEV (reference sequence). This CDR3 is 14 amino acids long. Deletions cut 4 bases from V and 3 bases from J, with 9 bases between. CDR3 loop: CASSSPDSNEKLFF. CDR3 sequence (DNA): TGTGCCAGCAGTTCCCCGGACTCTAATGAAAAACTGTTTTTT.

V and J are TRBV5-1 and TRBJ2-2; 9 bases map to TRBD1. CDR3 length: 15 amino acids. CDR1 and CDR2 (germline): SGHRS, YFSETQ. V lost 3 bases and J lost 4; bases outside the gene matches: 4. Here the CDR3 DNA reads TGCGCCAGCAGCTATGGACAGGGGTCCACCGGGGAGCTGTTTTTT. Its translation: CASSYGQGSTGELFF.

This chain connects TRBV9 to TRBJ1-1; D is uncertain. V was cut by 0 bases and J by 6 bases, with 9 bases left in between. Germline values: CDR1 SGDLS, CDR2 YYNGEE. This CDR3 has 13 residues. This chain's CDR3 is CASSVVVAPEAFF. The DNA for the CDR3 is TGTGCCAGCAGCGTAGTGGTGGCTCCTGAAGCTTTCTTT.

This clone came up once. The J gene is TRBJ1-5, the V gene TRBV7-2, with D unclear. The V end was cut by 1 base, the J end by 7 bases, with 14 bases between. This CDR3 is built from 15 residues. Germline values: CDR1 SGHTA, CDR2 FQGNSA. The DNA of the CDR3 is TGTGCCAGCAGCTTAGAGAGTCGTTTGTCGCAGCCCCAGCATTTT. Translation: CASSLESRLSQPQHF.

V usage is TRBV14 and J usage is TRBJ1-2; 12 bases match TRBD1. From germline, CDR1 is SGHDN and CDR2 FVKESK. V lost 0 bases to trimming and J lost 4 bases; unmatched junction nucleotides: 12. This CDR3 is 19 amino acids long. CDR3 sequence (DNA): TGTGCCAGCAGCCAAGACCGGGACAGGGGGCGCATAGAGTCCTATGGCTACACCTTC. It yields the protein CASSQDRDRGRIESYGYTF.

This chain joins TRBV9 and TRBJ2-7, with 7 bases fitting TRBD1. With V trimmed by 5 bases and J by 6 bases, 14 bases remained unmatched. CDR3 length: 15 amino acids. Germline V CDR1 and CDR2: SGDLS, YYNGEE. Written as DNA, the CDR3 is TGTGCCAGCAGTATGGACAGGTTCTGGGGTGGCGAGCAGTACTTC. Residues: CASSMDRFWGGEQYF.

This chain uses TRBV5-1 with TRBJ1-1; 8 positions match TRBD1. The CDR3 length is 14 residues. V lost 2 bases and J lost 7; bases outside the gene matches: 7. CDR1 SGHRS and CDR2 YFSETQ come from the germline V gene. The CDR3 spells CASSLSQGGGEAFF. CDR3 in DNA: TGCGCCAGCAGCTTATCACAGGGGGGCGGTGAAGCTTTCTTT.

V and J are TRBV6-5 and TRBJ1-1, with 7 bases aligning to TRBD1. Losses at the gene ends were 6 bases for V and 1 base for J; bases not matched to a gene: 8. The CDR3 has 15 residues. CDR1 is MNHEY and CDR2 is SVGAGI in the germline V gene. The chain's CDR3 is CASSPRQGRNTEAFF. The CDR3 DNA sequence: TGTGCCAGCAGCCCCAGACAGGGAAGGAACACTGAAGCTTTCTTT.

The chain links TRBV7-3 to TRBJ1-2; the match to TRBD1 covers 8 bases. This CDR3 comprises 14 residues. J lost 10 bases, V lost 5 bases, and 12 bases had no gene match. Germline-derived CDR1 and CDR2 are SGHTA and FQGTGA. The CDR3 DNA reads as TGTGCCAGCAGCGCCCAAACAGGGGGTCGCGACTACACCTTC. This gives the protein CASSAQTGGRDYTF.

This clone was detected a few times. The chain recombines TRBV9 with TRBJ2-1; 7 bases are a match to TRBD2. The CDR3 consists of 15 residues. Per germline, CDR1 SGDLS and CDR2 YYNGEE. V lost 1 base, J lost 2 bases, and 3 bases stayed unmatched. The CDR3 reads CASSVSGAAYNEQFF. Here the CDR3 DNA reads TGTGCCAGCAGCGTAAGCGGGGCGGCCTACAATGAGCAGTTCTTC.

This clone was seen a few times. This chain uses TRBV27 with TRBJ1-2, with 7 bases identical to TRBD1. V lost 6 bases, J lost 4 bases, and 8 bases stayed unmatched. CDR3 length equals 14 residues. CDR1 MNHEY and CDR2 SMNVEV come from the germline V gene (reference sequence). The CDR3 nucleotides read TGTGCCAGCAGAACCGGGACAGAAACCTATGGCTACACCTTC. Translated: CASRTGTETYGYTF.

This clone was detected only a few times. The chain carries TRBV6-5 and TRBJ1-2; no clear D gene. The CDR3 length is 14 residues. Germline V gene sequence: CDR1 MNHEY, CDR2 SVGAGI. Trimming shortened V by 2 bases and J by 3 bases, and 10 bases separated the two germline ends. CDR3 in amino acids: CASSYGRVDYGYTF. In DNA form, the CDR3 reads TGTGCCAGCAGTTACGGCCGGGTTGACTATGGCTACACCTTC.

This clone was seen a handful of times. This rearrangement joins TRBV4-1 to TRBJ2-7, with 12 bases fitting TRBD1. The ends lost 5 bases at V and 3 bases at J; junction bases unmatched: 5. Germline lookup yields CDR1 MGHRA and CDR2 YSYEKL. CDR3 size: 15 residues. The DNA for the CDR3 is TGCGCCAGCAGCTCCGGGACAGGGGGCTTCTACGAGCAGTACTTC. Translating gives CASSSGTGGFYEQYF.

The genes are TRBV10-3 and TRBJ2-3; 7 positions agree with TRBD1. Trimming took 6 bases from V and 3 from J; bases not matched to a gene: 9. Per the germline V gene, CDR1 is ENHRY and CDR2 is SYGVKD. This CDR3 has 15 amino acids. This chain's CDR3 is CAIREEGGATDTQYF. CDR3 coding DNA: TGTGCCATCAGGGAAGAAGGGGGCGCGACAGATACGCAGTATTTT.

V and J are TRBV27 and TRBJ1-6; 11 bases agree with TRBD1. This CDR3 spans 13 amino acids. The ends lost 6 bases at V and 13 bases at J; junction bases unmatched: 5. Looked up from germline, CDR1 is MNHEY and CDR2 is SMNVEV (reference sequence). The CDR3 DNA reads as TGTGCCAGCAGGGAGTGGGACAGGGGGCCCCTCCACTTT. This sequence encodes CASREWDRGPLHF.

This rearrangement joins TRBV12-5 to TRBJ1-6; D remains ambiguous. This CDR3 contains 10 residues. In germline, CDR1 is LGHNT, CDR2 FRNRAP. Trimming took 9 bases from V and 10 from J, leaving 7 bases between them. The CDR3 sequence: CARYVSPLHF. The CDR3, as DNA: TGTGCTAGATATGTATCACCCCTCCACTTT. Drawing the rest from reference TRBV12-5 and TRBJ1-6, the complete variable domain is DARVTQTPRHKVTEMGQEVTMRCQPILGHNTVFWYRQTMMQGLELLAYFRNRAPLDDSGMPKDRFSAEMPDATLATLKIQPSEPRDSAVYFCARYVSPLHFGNGTRLTVT.

The genes are TRBV7-2 and TRBJ1-2; D is undetermined. This CDR3 spans 13 amino acids. CDR1 is SGHTA, CDR2 FQGNSA, per germline. The V end lost 3 bases, the J end lost 0 bases, and 5 bases lay between the germline ends. CDR3 sequence: CASSFTSNYGYTF. CDR3 nucleotides: TGTGCCAGCAGCTTCACATCTAACTATGGCTACACCTTC.